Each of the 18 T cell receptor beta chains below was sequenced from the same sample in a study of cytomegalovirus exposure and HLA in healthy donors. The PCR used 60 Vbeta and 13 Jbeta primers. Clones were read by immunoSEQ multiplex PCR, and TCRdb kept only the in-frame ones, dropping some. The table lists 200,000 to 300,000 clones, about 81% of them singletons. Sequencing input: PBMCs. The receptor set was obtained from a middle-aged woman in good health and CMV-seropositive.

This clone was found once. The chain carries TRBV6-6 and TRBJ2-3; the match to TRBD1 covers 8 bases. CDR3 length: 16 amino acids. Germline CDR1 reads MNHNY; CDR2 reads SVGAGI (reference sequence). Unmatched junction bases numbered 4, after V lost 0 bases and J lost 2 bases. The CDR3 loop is CASSYSRQGPTDTQYF. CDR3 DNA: TGTGCCAGCAGTTACTCCAGACAGGGGCCCACAGATACGCAGTATTTT.

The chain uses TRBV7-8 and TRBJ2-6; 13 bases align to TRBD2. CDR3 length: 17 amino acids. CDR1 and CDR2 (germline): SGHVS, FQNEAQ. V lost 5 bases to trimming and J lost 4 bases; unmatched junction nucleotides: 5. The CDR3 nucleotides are TGTGCCAGCAGCCTAGGGACTAGCGGGGTCGGGGCCAACGTCCTGACTTTC. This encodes CASSLGTSGVGANVLTF.

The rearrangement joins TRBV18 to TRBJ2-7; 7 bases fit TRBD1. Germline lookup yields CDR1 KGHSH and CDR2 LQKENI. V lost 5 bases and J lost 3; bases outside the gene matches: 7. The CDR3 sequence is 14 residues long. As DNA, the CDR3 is TGTGCCAGCTCATGGGGACAGAGATACTACGAGCAGTACTTC. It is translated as CASSWGQRYYEQYF. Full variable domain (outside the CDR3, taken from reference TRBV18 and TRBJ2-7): NAGVMQNPRHLVRRRGQEARLRCSPMKGHSHVYWYRQLPEEGLKFMVYLQKENIIDESGMPKERFSAEFPKEGPSILRIQQVVRGDSAAYFCASSWGQRYYEQYFGPGTRLTVT.

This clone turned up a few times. The CDR3 nucleotides read TGTGCCAGCAGTTACCAACTAGCGGGCTATGAGCAGTTCTTC. The encoded protein is CASSYQLAGYEQFF. V and J are TRBV6-5 and TRBJ2-1; 9 nucleotides match TRBD2. The germline V gene encodes CDR1 MNHEY and CDR2 SVGAGI. The V gene end was trimmed by 2 bases and the J gene end by 8 bases; junction bases not matched to a gene: 4. This CDR3 comprises 14 residues.

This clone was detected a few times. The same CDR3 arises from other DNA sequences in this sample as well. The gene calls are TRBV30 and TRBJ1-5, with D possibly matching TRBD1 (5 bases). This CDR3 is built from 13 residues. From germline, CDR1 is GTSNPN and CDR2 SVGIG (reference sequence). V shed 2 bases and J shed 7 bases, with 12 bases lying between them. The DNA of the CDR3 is TGTGCCTGGAGTCCCCGGGGGGAACAGCCCCAGCATTTT. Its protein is CAWSPRGEQPQHF.

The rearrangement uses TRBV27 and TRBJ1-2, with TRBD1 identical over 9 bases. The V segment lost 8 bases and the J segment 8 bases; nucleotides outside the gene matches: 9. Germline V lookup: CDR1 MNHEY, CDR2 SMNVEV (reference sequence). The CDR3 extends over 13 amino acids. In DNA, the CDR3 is TGTGCCAGCTCTGACCGGGACAGGGAAGGCTACACCTTC. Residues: CASSDRDREGYTF.

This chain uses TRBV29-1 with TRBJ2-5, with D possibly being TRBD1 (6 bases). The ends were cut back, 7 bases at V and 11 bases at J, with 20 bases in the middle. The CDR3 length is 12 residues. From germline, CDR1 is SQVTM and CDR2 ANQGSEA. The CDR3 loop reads CSAGYRAGEQYF. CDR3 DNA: TGCAGCGCTGGGTACAGGGCCGGGGAGCAGTACTTC.

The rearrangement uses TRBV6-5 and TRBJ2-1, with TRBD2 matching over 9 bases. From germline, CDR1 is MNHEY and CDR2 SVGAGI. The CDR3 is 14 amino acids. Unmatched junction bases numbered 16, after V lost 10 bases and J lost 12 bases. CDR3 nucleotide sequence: TGTGCCACCTGGACTATCGGGCGGGAGGGCCGGCAGTTCTTC. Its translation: CATWTIGREGRQFF.

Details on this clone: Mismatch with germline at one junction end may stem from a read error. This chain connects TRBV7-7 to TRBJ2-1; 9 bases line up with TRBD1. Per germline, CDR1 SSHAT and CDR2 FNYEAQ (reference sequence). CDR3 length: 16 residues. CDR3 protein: CASSLVGQGTYNEQFF. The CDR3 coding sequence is TGTGCTAGCAGCTTAGTGGGACAGGGAACCTACAATGAGCAGTTCTTC.

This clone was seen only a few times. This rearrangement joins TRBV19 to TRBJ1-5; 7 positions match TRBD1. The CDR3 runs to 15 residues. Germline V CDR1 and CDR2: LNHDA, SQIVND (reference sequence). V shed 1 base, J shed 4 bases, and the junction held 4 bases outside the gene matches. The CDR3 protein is CASSIGQGGNQPQHF. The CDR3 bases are TGTGCCAGTAGTATAGGACAGGGTGGGAATCAGCCCCAGCATTTT.

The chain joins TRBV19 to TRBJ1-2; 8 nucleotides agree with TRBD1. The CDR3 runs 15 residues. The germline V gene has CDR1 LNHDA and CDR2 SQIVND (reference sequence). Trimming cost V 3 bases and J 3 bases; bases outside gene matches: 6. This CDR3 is CASSIPQGGYYGYTF. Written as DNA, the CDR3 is TGTGCCAGTAGTATTCCACAGGGGGGATACTATGGCTACACCTTC.

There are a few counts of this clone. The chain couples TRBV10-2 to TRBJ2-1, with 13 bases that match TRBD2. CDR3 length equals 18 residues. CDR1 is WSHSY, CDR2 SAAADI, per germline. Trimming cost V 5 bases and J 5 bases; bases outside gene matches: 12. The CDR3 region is CASSPGLAGVGSHNEQFF. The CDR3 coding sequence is TGCGCCAGCAGTCCCGGACTAGCGGGAGTTGGGAGTCACAATGAGCAGTTCTTC.

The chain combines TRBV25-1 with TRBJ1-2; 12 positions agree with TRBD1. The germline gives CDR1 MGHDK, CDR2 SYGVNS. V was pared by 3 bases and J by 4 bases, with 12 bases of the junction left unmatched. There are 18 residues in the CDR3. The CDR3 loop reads CASSDPGTGGRGGYGYTF. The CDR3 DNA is TGTGCCAGCAGTGATCCCGGGACAGGGGGCCGGGGAGGCTATGGCTACACCTTC.

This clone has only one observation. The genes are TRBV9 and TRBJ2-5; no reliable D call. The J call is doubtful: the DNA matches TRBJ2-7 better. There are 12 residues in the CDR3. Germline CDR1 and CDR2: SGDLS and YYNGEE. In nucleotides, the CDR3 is TGTGCCAGCAGCGTACATGGGCACGAGCAGTACTTC. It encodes CASSVHGHEQYF.

The CDR3 nucleotides read TGTGCCTGGAGTTCCCCAGGGATCGAGCAGTACTTC. Translating gives CAWSSPGIEQYF. J is TRBJ2-7 and V is TRBV30, with D tentatively TRBD1 (5 bases). V shed 2 bases and J shed 6 bases, with 11 bases lying between them. From germline, CDR1 is GTSNPN and CDR2 SVGIG (reference sequence). The CDR3 loop spans 12 amino acids.

CDR3 DNA: TGTGCCAGCAGCTTAAGATTTGGAGATTCACCCCTCCACTTT. As protein: CASSLRFGDSPLHF. This sequence joins TRBV9 and TRBJ1-6; unclear D gene. The V gene lost 4 bases and the J gene lost 8 bases, with 13 bases spanning the gap. This CDR3 has 14 residues. Germline loops: CDR1 SGDLS, CDR2 YYNGEE.

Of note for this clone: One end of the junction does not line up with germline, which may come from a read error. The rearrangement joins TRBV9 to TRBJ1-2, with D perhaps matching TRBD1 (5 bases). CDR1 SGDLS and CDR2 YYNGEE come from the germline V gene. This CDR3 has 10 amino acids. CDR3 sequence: CASEGPGLIF. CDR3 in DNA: TGTGCCAGCGAGGGGCCGGGACTAATATTC.

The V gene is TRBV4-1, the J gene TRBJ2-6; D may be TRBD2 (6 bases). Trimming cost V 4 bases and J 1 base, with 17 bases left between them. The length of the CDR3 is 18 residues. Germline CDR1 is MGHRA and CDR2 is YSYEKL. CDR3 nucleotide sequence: TGCGCCAGCAGCCCCAAAGGGGACTCCGAGTCTGGGGCCAACGTCCTGACTTTC. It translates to CASSPKGDSESGANVLTF.